These 32 T cell receptor beta chains came from one sample sequenced in a study of T cell repertoires in cytomegalovirus infection. No antigen is known for these receptors. TCRdb reprocessed the reads via MiXCR and lists one record per CDR3 protein. The data contain 450,000 to 600,000 distinct CDR3 sequences, approximately 46% of them singletons. This material consisted of cultured PBMCs, taken from culture after CMV antigen stimulation. Receptor source: a human donor in good health (CMV status not recorded). Some clones in this sample may be carry-over from other donors' samples.

This chain connects TRBV9 to TRBJ2-7, with 7 nucleotides matching TRBD2. The CDR3 is 12 amino acids. V gave up 4 bases and J gave up 9 bases; unmatched junction bases: 7. The germline V gene has CDR1 SGDLS and CDR2 YYNGEE. The CDR3 region is CASSPREGRQYF. DNA for the CDR3: TGTGCCAGCAGCCCCAGGGAGGGTCGGCAGTACTTC.

In its sample, this clonotype was seen a few times. The chain carries TRBV7-9 and TRBJ2-5; D tentatively reads TRBD1 or TRBD2 (5 bases each). Germline CDR1 is SEHNR and CDR2 is FQNEAQ (reference sequence). This CDR3 is built from 15 residues. V shed 5 bases and J shed 0 bases, with 13 bases lying between them. The chain's CDR3 is CASSDRDGYQETQYF. The CDR3 DNA follows: TGTGCCAGCAGCGATCGGGACGGGTACCAAGAGACCCAGTACTTC.

The V gene is TRBV28, the J gene TRBJ2-3; D is possibly TRBD1 (6 bases). The CDR3 loop spans 15 amino acids. Germline V gene sequence: CDR1 MDHEN, CDR2 SYDVKM. Trimming left V 8 bases short and J 5 bases short, with 20 bases between. The CDR3 DNA is TGTGCCAGCTCGGCGGTGGGGGCCGCGATAGATACGCAGTATTTT. Protein: CASSAVGAAIDTQYF.

The chain couples TRBV6-6 to TRBJ2-7, with a tentative D call TRBD2 (5 bases). This CDR3 is 18 amino acids long. Trimming took 0 bases from V and 4 from J, leaving 22 bases between them. Looked up from germline, CDR1 is MNHNY and CDR2 is SVGAGI (reference sequence). The CDR3 DNA sequence: TGTGCCAGCAGTTACTCACTCGTCCGGGATGTACAGAGATACGAGCAGTACTTC. Translation: CASSYSLVRDVQRYEQYF.

This clonotype was picked up a small number of times. This chain joins TRBV12-3 or TRBV12-4 and TRBJ2-1; tentative D call: TRBD1 (6 bases). V was clipped by 4 bases and J by 2 bases, with 15 bases between them. This CDR3 has 16 residues. The CDR3 region is CASSWEQGDPYNEQFF. In DNA, the CDR3 is TGTGCCAGCAGTTGGGAACAGGGTGATCCCTACAATGAGCAGTTCTTC.

This clonotype appeared a few times. The chain links TRBV10-3 to TRBJ1-1, with 9 bases fitting TRBD1. This CDR3 is 16 amino acids long. In germline, CDR1 is ENHRY, CDR2 SYGVKD. V was pared by 10 bases and J by 0 bases, with 12 bases of the junction left unmatched. CDR3 in amino acids: CATRDRDRALNTEAFF. The CDR3, as DNA: TGTGCCACCAGGGACCGGGACAGGGCACTGAACACTGAAGCTTTCTTT.

V usage is TRBV19 and J usage is TRBJ1-5, with D possibly matching TRBD1 (6 bases). The ends were cut back, 3 bases at V and 2 bases at J, with 17 bases in the middle. This CDR3 spans 17 amino acids. Germline lookup yields CDR1 LNHDA and CDR2 SQIVND (reference sequence). For the CDR3, the DNA is TGTGCCAGTAGTATTGACACAGGGATTCGGCGCAATCAGCCCCAGCATTTT. The encoded protein is CASSIDTGIRRNQPQHF.

This clonotype was counted a single time. The chain is built from TRBV6-5 and TRBJ1-1; TRBD1 is a possible D gene (5 bases). This CDR3 region has 13 residues. Germline lookup yields CDR1 MNHEY and CDR2 SVGAGI. The V end lost 5 bases, the J end lost 6 bases, and 13 bases lay between the germline ends. The CDR3 DNA is TGTGCCAGCAGTAGGGGTGTCGGGGCTGAAGCTTTCTTT. Its protein product is CASSRGVGAEAFF.

This sequence joins TRBV7-2 and TRBJ1-2; TRBD1 agrees at 7 bases. CDR1 SGHTA and CDR2 FQGNSA come from the germline V gene. Trimming took 4 bases from V and 8 from J; bases not matched to a gene: 10. The CDR3 runs 14 residues. CDR3 coding DNA: TGTGCCAGCAGCTCGGCGTACAGGGGCGAGGGCTACACCTTC. It codes for CASSSAYRGEGYTF.

This clonotype was counted ten times or more. The CDR3 DNA is TGTGCCAGCAGCTTCTCAGGGTTTGAAGAGACCCAGTACTTC. Its translation is CASSFSGFEETQYF. The rearrangement uses TRBV7-2 and TRBJ2-5; D might be TRBD1 (5 bases). CDR3 length: 14 residues. Germline V CDR1 and CDR2: SGHTA, FQGNSA. Trimming cost V 3 bases and J 3 bases, with 11 bases left between them.

The chain links TRBV7-2 to TRBJ1-5, with D tentatively TRBD1 (6 bases). V was clipped by 2 bases and J by 2 bases, with 13 bases between them. The CDR3 runs to 16 residues. Germline CDR1 SGHTA, CDR2 FQGNSA. CDR3 sequence (DNA): TGTGCCAGCAGCTTAAGAGGGGGAGGGGGCAATCAGCCCCAGCATTTT. Translation gives CASSLRGGGGNQPQHF.

The table lists this clonotype with a few counts. This chain uses TRBV7-8 with TRBJ1-2; 11 nucleotides agree with TRBD1. Germline V gene data show CDR1 as SGHVS and CDR2 as FQNEAQ. The CDR3 has 15 residues. V dropped 5 bases and J dropped 7; count of bases not matched to a gene: 9. The CDR3 nucleotides read TGTGCCAGCAGCCAGGGACAGGGGGTCTACGGTGGCTACACCTTC. This translates into CASSQGQGVYGGYTF.

The CDR3 DNA reads as TGTGCCAGCAGCTTACATTCCGGCGGACAGGGGCCGGCTAATGAGCAGTTCTTC. Translating it yields CASSLHSGGQGPANEQFF. The V and J genes are TRBV11-3 and TRBJ2-1, with 9 nucleotides matching TRBD1. Germline V lookup: CDR1 SGHNT, CDR2 YENEEA. The J segment lost 7 bases and the V segment lost 2 bases, leaving 15 bases of the junction unmatched. The CDR3 totals 18 residues.

The V call is TRBV7-2, the J call TRBJ2-1, with D unclear. CDR1 and CDR2 from the germline V gene are SGHTA and FQGNSA. The CDR3 is made up of 14 amino acids. V was cut by 1 base and J by 12 bases, with 16 bases left in between. Here the CDR3 reads CASSLGGAAVGQFF. CDR3 coding DNA: TGTGCCAGCAGCTTAGGTGGCGCCGCGGTAGGGCAGTTCTTC.

J is TRBJ2-1 and V is TRBV6-6; D gene unclear. The V and J ends lost 2 bases and 8 bases respectively, with 7 bases between them. This CDR3 region has 12 residues. In germline, CDR1 is MNHNY, CDR2 SVGAGI (reference sequence). CDR3 DNA sequence: TGTGCCAGCAGTTACGGGCCGGATGAGCAGTTCTTC. It codes for CASSYGPDEQFF.

This clonotype showed up just a few times. This rearrangement joins TRBV4-1 to TRBJ1-1; a possible D gene is TRBD1 (6 bases). Germline CDR1 is MGHRA and CDR2 is YSYEKL. The CDR3 is 16 amino acids. V was cut by 4 bases and J by 0 bases, with 15 bases left in between. CDR3 DNA: TGCGCCAGCAGCCCTGAGGGGCAGGGGATGAACACTGAAGCTTTCTTT. Translation: CASSPEGQGMNTEAFF.

CDR3 amino acids: CAGPSGSTDTQYF. As DNA, the CDR3 is TGCGCCGGCCCAAGCGGAAGCACAGATACGCAGTATTTT. The V gene is TRBV4-1, the J gene TRBJ2-3; D perhaps matches TRBD2 (5 bases). Germline-derived CDR1 and CDR2 are MGHRA and YSYEKL. This CDR3 is 13 amino acids long. V shed 11 bases and J shed 0 bases, with 12 bases lying between them.

The V call is TRBV5-5, the J call TRBJ2-1; TRBD2 might be the D (5 bases). The CDR3 sequence is 15 residues long. Trimming shortened V by 4 bases and J by 2 bases, and 13 bases separated the two germline ends. Per germline, CDR1 SGHKS and CDR2 YYEKEE (reference sequence). CDR3: CASSPDSGPYNEQFF. The CDR3 region has the DNA TGTGCCAGCAGCCCGGACTCGGGCCCCTACAATGAGCAGTTCTTC.

This clonotype came up many times. J is TRBJ1-2 and V is TRBV7-2; 7 positions agree with TRBD1. Germline loops: CDR1 SGHTA, CDR2 FQGNSA. V was pared by 4 bases and J by 5 bases, with 7 bases of the junction left unmatched. CDR3 length: 14 residues. The CDR3 region is CASSSQGGGYGYTF. The DNA of the CDR3 is TGTGCCAGCAGCTCCCAGGGGGGAGGTTATGGCTACACCTTC. Full variable domain (outside the CDR3, taken from reference TRBV7-2 and TRBJ1-2): GAGVSQSPSNKVTEKGKDVELRCDPISGHTALYWYRQSLGQGLEFLIYFQGNSAPDKSGLPSDRFSAERTGGSVSTLTIQRTQQEDSAVYLCASSSQGGGYGYTFGSGTRLTVV.

This clonotype was observed a few times. The chain uses TRBV7-2 and TRBJ2-7; 16 bases align to TRBD2. The CDR3 is 17 amino acids. V lost 2 bases and J lost 4; bases outside the gene matches: 5. CDR1 is SGHTA, CDR2 FQGNSA, per germline. The chain's CDR3 is CASSLSGLAGGRYEQYF. CDR3 nucleotide sequence: TGTGCCAGCAGCTTATCGGGACTAGCGGGAGGGAGGTACGAGCAGTACTTC.

V usage is TRBV27 and J usage is TRBJ2-1; D is unclear. Germline V lookup: CDR1 MNHEY, CDR2 SMNVEV (reference sequence). This CDR3 contains 13 residues. Deletions cut 5 bases from V and 5 bases from J, with 10 bases between. As DNA, the CDR3 is TGTGCCAGCAGTCAACCCCCGAACAATGAGCAGTTCTTC. The encoded protein is CASSQPPNNEQFF.

This clonotype was seen once. The gene calls are TRBV4-1 and TRBJ2-3, with a weak D call TRBD1 (6 bases). Trimming pared 1 base from V and 5 bases from J, leaving 13 bases between. Per the germline V gene, CDR1 is MGHRA and CDR2 is YSYEKL. This CDR3 contains 15 residues. Written as DNA, the CDR3 is TGCGCCAGCAGCCAAGTAGGTCCACAGGGAGATACGCAGTATTTT. Translation gives CASSQVGPQGDTQYF.

The V and J genes are TRBV20-1 and TRBJ1-1; D is undetermined. Trimming took 3 bases from V and 11 from J, leaving 13 bases between them. Germline CDR1 and CDR2: DFQATT and SNEGSKA (reference sequence). The CDR3 runs 11 residues. CDR3 in amino acids: CSASTPMGAFF. Written as DNA, the CDR3 is TGCAGTGCTAGTACACCCATGGGGGCTTTCTTT.

J is TRBJ2-4 and V is TRBV6-6; D gene ambiguous. In germline, CDR1 is MNHNY, CDR2 SVGAGI (reference sequence). CDR3 length: 16 amino acids. Trimming took off 2 bases at V and 0 bases at J, with 11 bases between the two ends. The CDR3 protein is CASSYRISLAKNIQYF. CDR3 coding DNA: TGTGCCAGCAGTTACAGGATTTCCCTAGCCAAAAACATTCAGTACTTC.

V usage is TRBV7-2 and J usage is TRBJ2-7; perhaps TRBD2 as D (5 bases). Trimming pared 4 bases from V and 5 bases from J, leaving 12 bases between. The CDR3 runs 13 residues. In germline, CDR1 is SGHTA, CDR2 FQGNSA. CDR3 sequence (DNA): TGTGCCAGCAGCTCCCAGCCGGGAAACGAGCAGTACTTC. Amino acids: CASSSQPGNEQYF.

The V gene is TRBV6-1, the J gene TRBJ2-7; D remains ambiguous. The germline V and J ends were trimmed by 7 bases and 0 bases, with 22 bases remaining between them. Germline-derived CDR1 and CDR2 are MNHNS and SASEGT. The CDR3 covers 17 residues. The CDR3 sequence: CASTLDVQSYTSYEQYF. The CDR3 DNA follows: TGTGCCAGCACCCTAGATGTGCAGTCCTATACCTCCTACGAGCAGTACTTC.

On this clonotype itself: A read error may produce the germline difference seen at one junction end. The chain recombines TRBV7-2 with TRBJ2-3, with 12 bases that match TRBD2. The CDR3 runs to 16 residues. Per germline, CDR1 SGHTA and CDR2 FQGNSA. CDR3 residues: CASSLSGTSGHPTRYF. CDR3 coding DNA: TGTGCCAGCAGCTTATCCGGGACTAGCGGGCACCCAACGCGGTATTTT.

This clonotype occurred a few times. The chain recombines TRBV25-1 with TRBJ1-2; TRBD1 aligns across 9 bases. The CDR3 runs 17 residues. CDR1 is MGHDK, CDR2 SYGVNS, per germline. V shed 1 base, J shed 7 bases, and the junction held 13 bases outside the gene matches. CDR3 coding DNA: TGTGCCAGCAGTGAATCGGGGGACAGGGACCGACTTGGTGGCTACACCTTC. This codes for CASSESGDRDRLGGYTF.

This clonotype was found a few times. The chain uses TRBV25-1 and TRBJ1-1; D ambiguous. Germline V gives CDR1 MGHDK, CDR2 SYGVNS. V was pared by 8 bases and J by 10 bases, with 17 bases between. The CDR3 loop spans 12 amino acids. CDR3 DNA sequence: TGTGCCAGCTCCCACGGATCGGGCGTAGCTTTCTTT. Translation: CASSHGSGVAFF.

Details on this clonotype: A read error may account for a junction end that differs from germline. The chain recombines TRBV6-2 or TRBV6-3 with TRBJ2-7, with 9 bases identical to TRBD2. Per germline, CDR1 MNHEY and CDR2 SVGEGT. CDR3 length: 12 amino acids. This CDR3 is CASDALAGADNF. The DNA of the CDR3 is TGTGCCAGCGACGCTTTAGCGGGGGCTGATAACTTC.

This clonotype came up a few times. The chain couples TRBV7-2 to TRBJ1-1; D uncertain. The CDR3 has 15 residues. Looked up from germline, CDR1 is SGHTA and CDR2 is FQGNSA. Trimming shortened V by 2 bases and J by 1 base, and 11 bases separated the two germline ends. The CDR3 is CASSLFPSGNTEAFF. DNA for the CDR3: TGTGCCAGCAGCTTATTTCCTTCGGGGAACACTGAAGCTTTCTTT.

This clonotype was detected ten times or more. The chain recombines TRBV7-2 with TRBJ2-7, with 9 bases aligning to TRBD2. This CDR3 has 15 amino acids. V shed 2 bases and J 6 bases; nucleotides not matched to a gene: 8. Germline V lookup: CDR1 SGHTA, CDR2 FQGNSA. CDR3: CASSLSRGGLIEQYF. The CDR3 region has the DNA TGTGCCAGCAGCTTATCGCGGGGGGGCCTTATCGAGCAGTACTTC. The complete variable domain, with remaining parts taken from reference TRBV7-2 and TRBJ2-7, reads GAGVSQSPSNKVTEKGKDVELRCDPISGHTALYWYRQSLGQGLEFLIYFQGNSAPDKSGLPSDRFSAERTGGSVSTLTIQRTQQEDSAVYLCASSLSRGGLIEQYFGPGTRLTVT.